The source of this T cell receptor beta chain is a study of T cells in Graves' hyperthyroidism and ophthalmopathy. The V end was cut by 1 base, the J end by 8 bases, with 14 bases between. CDR3 length: 15 amino acids. Germline loops: CDR1 SGHAT, CDR2 FQNNGV. To note about this clonotype: It may be a read error: a sequence one base away is much more abundant.

RNA transcripts provided the source from which TCR beta CDR3 regions were amplified. A set of HTBI primers served as the primers for a first-round RT-PCR of the TCR CDR3. TCRdb redid the calling of the multiplex PCR reads with MiXCR, one entry per CDR3 protein. This sample has about 330,000 distinct CDR3 sequences; roughly 13% occur once, and the top ten carry 34%. The sequence came from a woman in her thirties or forties with Graves' ophthalmopathy. Material: blood. The V call is TRBV11-2, the J call TRBJ1-4; no definite D call. The CDR3 protein is CASSLGPNLWEKLFF. As DNA, the CDR3 is TGTGCCAGCAGCTTAGGTCCAAACCTTTGGGAAAAACTGTTTTTT.